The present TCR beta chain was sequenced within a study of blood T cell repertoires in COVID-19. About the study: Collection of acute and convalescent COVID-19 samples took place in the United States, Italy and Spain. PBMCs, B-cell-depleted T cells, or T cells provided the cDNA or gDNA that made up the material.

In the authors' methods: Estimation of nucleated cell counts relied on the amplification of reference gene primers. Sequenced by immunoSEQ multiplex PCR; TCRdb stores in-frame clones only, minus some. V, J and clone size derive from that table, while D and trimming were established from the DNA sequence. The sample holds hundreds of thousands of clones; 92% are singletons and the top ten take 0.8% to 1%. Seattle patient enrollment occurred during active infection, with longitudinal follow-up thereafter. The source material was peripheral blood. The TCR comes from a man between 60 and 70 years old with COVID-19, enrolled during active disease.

Here the CDR3 reads CASSLGRGLRDTEAFF. As DNA, the CDR3 is TGCGCCAGCAGCTTGGGACGTGGGCTGCGGGACACTGAAGCTTTCTTT. The gene calls are TRBV5-1 and TRBJ1-1; D call uncertain. Trimming removed 0 bases at V and 3 bases at J, with 15 bases between. The CDR3 loop spans 16 amino acids. CDR1 and CDR2 from the germline V gene are SGHRS and YFSETQ.